These T cell receptor beta chains were read from a single sample in a study of CD8 T cells in Susac syndrome. One entry per CDR3 protein, called by TCRdb with MiXCR from the immunoSEQ multiplex PCR reads. Among under 200,000 distinct CDR3 sequences, approximately 95% were seen once, and the ten largest hold 0.098%. Material: CD4+ T cells from PBMCs. The receptors were sampled from a human donor with Susac syndrome. The CDR3 runs from the conserved cysteine through the conserved F or W. D genes are given only for firm matches. The listing skips clone size in some rows; elsewhere it reads once, few, many or a size class.

j_call d_call v_call clone_size cdr3_aa cdr3_nt
TRBJ2-6 . TRBV24-1 . CATSDSGANVLTF TGTGCCACCAGTGATTCTGGGGCCAACGTCCTGACTTTC
TRBJ1-1 . TRBV9 . CASSLNPFHGGAFF TGTGCCAGCAGCCTAAATCCCTTTCATGGGGGAGCTTTCTTT
TRBJ1-2 TRBD1 TRBV27 . CASRADRAYGYTF TGTGCCAGCAGAGCAGACAGGGCCTATGGCTACACCTTC
TRBJ2-1 TRBD2 TRBV27 . CASNSGGSYNEQFF TGTGCCAGCAATTCGGGGGGCTCCTACAATGAGCAGTTCTTC
TRBJ2-7 TRBD1 TRBV15 . CATSTGHDRGLEQYF TGTGCCACCAGCACCGGTCACGACAGGGGGCTCGAGCAGTACTTC
TRBJ1-5 . TRBV12-3/TRBV12-4 . CASSSRTHQPQHF TGTGCCAGCAGTTCCCGCACGCACCAGCCCCAGCATTTT
TRBJ2-5 . TRBV30 . CAWRGQKQETQYF TGTGCCTGGAGGGGGCAGAAACAAGAGACCCAGTACTTC
TRBJ1-2 . TRBV10-3 . CAISEKETGLPDGDGYTF TGTGCCATCAGTGAGAAGGAGACAGGCCTCCCCGATGGGGATGGCTACACCTTC
TRBJ1-5 . TRBV9 once CASSVDPNSNQPQHF TGTGCCAGCAGCGTAGATCCGAATAGCAATCAGCCCCAGCATTTT
TRBJ2-1 TRBD1 TRBV30 . CAWTGGYNEQFF TGTGCCTGGACAGGGGGCTACAATGAGCAGTTCTTC
TRBJ2-7 . TRBV9 . CASSVRGLGGFYEQYF TGTGCCAGCAGCGTAAGGGGCCTTGGCGGCTTCTACGAGCAGTACTTC
TRBJ1-1 . TRBV7-2 . CASSLVGAVAFF TGTGCCAGCAGCTTAGTAGGGGCCGTGGCTTTCTTT
TRBJ1-2 . TRBV20-1 . CSASSPDGVGGYTF TGCAGTGCTAGTTCCCCGGACGGCGTAGGTGGCTACACCTTC
TRBJ1-2 . TRBV20-1 . CSARTRGGYTF TGCAGTGCTAGGACGAGGGGCGGCTACACCTTC
TRBJ2-4 TRBD2 TRBV7-9 . CASSKAGGNKNIQYF TGTGCCAGCAGCAAAGCGGGGGGTAACAAAAACATTCAGTACTTC
TRBJ2-3 . TRBV3-1 . CASSPGRYGSGDTQYF TGTGCCAGCAGCCCGGGGAGGTACGGGAGTGGAGATACGCAGTATTTT
TRBJ2-2 . TRBV6-1 . CASRKISGTNTGELFF TGTGCCAGCAGAAAGATCTCGGGGACAAACACCGGGGAGCTGTTTTTT
TRBJ1-5 . TRBV15 . CATSPPDRAGYWPQHF TGTGCCACCAGCCCCCCGGACCGTGCGGGTTATTGGCCCCAGCATTTT
TRBJ2-3 . TRBV3-1 . CASSQEGLVGDTQYF TGTGCCAGCAGCCAAGAGGGTCTAGTCGGAGATACGCAGTATTTT
TRBJ2-3 . TRBV7-3 . CASSLRDPTDTQYF TGTGCCAGCAGCTTAAGGGACCCCACAGATACGCAGTATTTT
TRBJ2-5 . TRBV29-1 . CSVLRQETQYF TGCAGCGTATTGCGCCAAGAGACCCAGTACTTC
TRBJ2-5 TRBD2 TRBV14 . CASSQRTSGRETQYF TGTGCCAGCAGCCAACGGACTAGCGGCAGAGAGACCCAGTACTTC
TRBJ1-2 . TRBV6-5 . CASSSGQVSYGYTF TGTGCCAGCAGTTCGGGACAAGTAAGCTATGGCTACACCTTC
TRBJ1-4 . TRBV18 . CASSPQATNEKLFF TGTGCCAGCTCACCGCAGGCAACTAATGAAAAACTGTTTTTT
TRBJ1-2 TRBD1 TRBV11-2 . CASSDRGFGYTF TGTGCCAGCAGCGACAGGGGATTTGGCTACACCTTC
TRBJ2-1 TRBD1 TRBV24-1 . CATIGQGAHEQFF TGTGCCACCATCGGACAGGGGGCTCATGAGCAGTTCTTC
TRBJ2-5 . TRBV30 . CAWRSGLGQETQYF TGTGCCTGGAGGAGTGGACTCGGCCAAGAGACCCAGTACTTC
TRBJ2-3 TRBD1 TRBV29-1 . CSVEVQGSDTQYF TGCAGCGTTGAAGTACAGGGGTCAGATACGCAGTATTTT
TRBJ2-3 . TRBV6-4 . CASSGLIGSGTQYF TGTGCCAGCAGCGGACTGATCGGATCGGGTACGCAGTATTTT
TRBJ1-1 . TRBV5-1 once CASASRDAGEAFF TGCGCCAGCGCCTCCCGGGACGCCGGTGAAGCTTTCTTT
TRBJ2-5 TRBD1 TRBV15 . CATSRAGPGGQTQYF TGTGCCACCAGCAGAGCAGGTCCAGGGGGCCAGACCCAGTACTTC
TRBJ2-7 . TRBV9 once CASSVAAHGASHEQYF TGTGCCAGCAGCGTAGCTGCCCATGGTGCTAGCCACGAGCAGTACTTC
TRBJ2-3 TRBD1 TRBV12-3/TRBV12-4 . CASSLETGGVNTQYF TGTGCCAGCAGTTTGGAGACAGGGGGCGTGAATACGCAGTATTTT
TRBJ2-7 TRBD2 TRBV18 once CASSPPAGDYEQYF TGTGCCAGCTCACCACCAGCGGGGGACTACGAGCAGTACTTC
TRBJ1-2 TRBD1 TRBV20-1 once CSANPQTGGSGYGYTF TGCAGTGCCAACCCGCAGACAGGGGGCAGTGGATATGGCTACACCTTC
TRBJ2-7 TRBD2 TRBV7-2 . CASSLGGGLGEQYF TGTGCCAGCAGCTTAGGGGGCGGACTAGGCGAGCAGTACTTC
TRBJ2-3 . TRBV9 . CASSVGSSVSTDTQYF TGTGCCAGCAGCGTAGGCTCCTCGGTGAGCACAGATACGCAGTATTTT
TRBJ2-1 TRBD2 TRBV4-1 . CASSHLLAGGRDEQFF TGCGCCAGCAGCCACCTACTAGCGGGGGGTCGGGATGAGCAGTTCTTC
TRBJ2-2 TRBD1 TRBV29-1 . CSALLKGQGYGGELFF TGCAGCGCCCTGCTGAAGGGACAGGGATATGGCGGGGAGCTGTTTTTT
TRBJ2-3 . TRBV15 . CATRGETDTQYF TGTGCCACCAGGGGTGAGACAGATACGCAGTATTTT
TRBJ2-3 TRBD2 TRBV20-1 . CSARDNSGGGNTDTQYF TGCAGTGCTAGAGATAATAGCGGGGGTGGTAACACAGATACGCAGTATTTT
TRBJ2-3 . TRBV29-1 . CSSKPSGDTQYF TGCAGCTCCAAGCCTTCCGGGGATACGCAGTATTTT
TRBJ1-2 . TRBV5-4 . CASSGRQNYGYTF TGTGCCAGCAGCGGAAGACAGAACTATGGCTACACCTTC
TRBJ1-4 . TRBV11-2 . CASSSNEKLFF TGTGCCAGCAGCTCTAATGAAAAACTGTTTTTT
TRBJ2-1 TRBD2 TRBV5-6 . CASSGRGLAGGYNEQFF TGTGCCAGCAGCGGGAGAGGGCTAGCGGGGGGGTACAATGAGCAGTTCTTC
TRBJ2-3 . TRBV5-1 . CASGSRDYTDTQYF TGCGCCAGCGGATCCCGAGATTACACAGATACGCAGTATTTT
TRBJ1-2 . TRBV20-1 . CSARGPLGGYTF TGCAGTGCTAGAGGCCCCCTGGGGGGCTACACCTTC
TRBJ2-1 TRBD1 TRBV2 . CASRQGIAYNEQFF TGTGCCAGCAGACAGGGGATAGCCTACAATGAGCAGTTCTTC
TRBJ1-3 . TRBV7-2 . CASSLSDRSSGNTIYF TGTGCCAGCAGCTTATCCGACAGGAGCTCTGGAAACACCATATATTTT
TRBJ2-3 TRBD2 TRBV6-1 . CASTTSGGRTDTQYF TGTGCCAGCACAACTAGCGGGGGACGCACAGATACGCAGTATTTT
TRBJ1-2 . TRBV18 . CASSPPTQLHGYTF TGTGCCAGCTCACCACCCACACAGCTTCATGGCTACACCTTC
TRBJ1-2 TRBD1 TRBV18 once CASSQPDRVNYGYTF TGTGCCAGCTCACAACCCGACAGGGTCAACTATGGCTACACCTTC
TRBJ1-2 . TRBV27 . CASSFGREGYGYTF TGTGCCAGCAGTTTTGGAAGGGAGGGCTATGGCTACACCTTC
TRBJ1-1 . TRBV27 . CASSYRANTEAFF TGTGCCAGCAGTTACAGGGCGAACACTGAAGCTTTCTTT
TRBJ2-1 . TRBV20-1 . CSASSYNEQFF TGCAGTGCTAGCTCCTACAATGAGCAGTTCTTC
TRBJ1-1 . TRBV20-1 . CSAPRETGEAFF TGCAGTGCTCCAAGGGAAACGGGTGAAGCTTTCTTT
TRBJ1-1 TRBD1 TRBV29-1 . CSVGGQGEGTEAFF TGCAGCGTTGGCGGACAGGGTGAGGGAACTGAAGCTTTCTTT
TRBJ2-7 . TRBV27 once CASRLDRHSYEQYF TGTGCCAGCAGGCTAGACAGGCACTCCTACGAGCAGTACTTC
TRBJ1-5 . TRBV19 . CASSGGWGPNQPQHF TGTGCCAGTAGTGGGGGCTGGGGCCCAAATCAGCCCCAGCATTTT